The clone carrying this TCR beta chain was picked up a small number of times. Its target is not known. Different DNA sequences within this sample yield the same CDR3. This specimen comes from a study of shared clonotypes between healthy human individuals. Points from the study as a whole: The study found roughly 5% of naive CD4 clonotypes shared across several donors. In the sorted subsets, rarefaction showed sequencing was incomplete despite large depth.

Splitting of CD4+ cells produced CD45RA+ naive and CD45RA-negative memory subsets. Some clones are missing from TCRdb's copy, which holds only in-frame ones; the method was immunoSEQ multiplex PCR. This table has 700,000 or so clones, 60% to 80% appearing once. V was pared by 3 bases and J by 2 bases, with 14 bases between. The CDR3 has 15 amino acids. Germline values: CDR1 KGHSH, CDR2 LQKENI. Sequencing was done on a sample of memory CD4+ T cells sorted from blood. Indicated subset: CD45RA-negative fraction. This sequence was found in a woman aged 30 to 39 in good health. The genes are TRBV18 and TRBJ2-7, with a possible D match to TRBD2 (7 bases). CDR3 region: CASSPGGGVTYEQYF. DNA for the CDR3: TGTGCCAGCTCACCGGGAGGGGGGGTAACCTACGAGCAGTACTTC.